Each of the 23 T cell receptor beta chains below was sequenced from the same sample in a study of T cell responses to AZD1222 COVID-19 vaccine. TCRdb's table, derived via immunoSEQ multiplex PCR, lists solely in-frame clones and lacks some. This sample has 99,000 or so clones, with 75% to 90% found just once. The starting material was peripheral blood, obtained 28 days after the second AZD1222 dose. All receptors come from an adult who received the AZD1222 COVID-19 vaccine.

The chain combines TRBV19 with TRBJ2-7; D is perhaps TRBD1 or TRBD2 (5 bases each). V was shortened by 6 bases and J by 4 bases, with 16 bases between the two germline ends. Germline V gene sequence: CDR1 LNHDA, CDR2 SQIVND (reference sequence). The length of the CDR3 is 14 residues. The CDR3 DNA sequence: TGTGCCAGTAGCCCGGGGCCAGGCCTTTACGAGCAGTACTTC. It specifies CASSPGPGLYEQYF.

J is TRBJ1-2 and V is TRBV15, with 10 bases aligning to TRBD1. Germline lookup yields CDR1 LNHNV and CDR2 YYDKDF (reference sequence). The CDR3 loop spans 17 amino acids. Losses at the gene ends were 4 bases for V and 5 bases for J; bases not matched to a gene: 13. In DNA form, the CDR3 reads TGTGCCACCAGCAACGACAGGGGGCGCTTCGATAGGTATGGCTACACCTTC. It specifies CATSNDRGRFDRYGYTF. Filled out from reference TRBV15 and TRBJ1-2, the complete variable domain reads DAMVIQNPRYQVTQFGKPVTLSCSQTLNHNVMYWYQQKSSQAPKLLFHYYDKDFNNEADTPDNFQSRRPNTSFCFLDIRSPGLGDTAMYLCATSNDRGRFDRYGYTFGSGTRLTVV.

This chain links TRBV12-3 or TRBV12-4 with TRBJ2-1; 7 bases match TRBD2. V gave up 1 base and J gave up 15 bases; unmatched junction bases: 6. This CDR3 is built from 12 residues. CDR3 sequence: CASSLGGQRGFF. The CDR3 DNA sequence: TGTGCCAGCAGTTTAGGGGGCCAGCGGGGGTTCTTC.

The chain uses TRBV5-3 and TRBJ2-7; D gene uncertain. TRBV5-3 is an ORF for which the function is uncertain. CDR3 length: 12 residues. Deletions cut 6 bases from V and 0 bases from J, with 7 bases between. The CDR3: CARIGPSYEQYF. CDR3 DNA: TGTGCCAGAATCGGACCCTCCTACGAGCAGTACTTC.

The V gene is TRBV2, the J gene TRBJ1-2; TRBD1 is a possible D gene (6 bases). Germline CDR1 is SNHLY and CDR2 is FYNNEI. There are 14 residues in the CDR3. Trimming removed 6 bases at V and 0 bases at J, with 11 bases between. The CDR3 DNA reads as TGTGCCAGCAGCGCACAGGGAGCTAACTATGGCTACACCTTC. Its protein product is CASSAQGANYGYTF. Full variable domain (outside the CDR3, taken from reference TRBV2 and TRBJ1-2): EPEVTQTPSHQVTQMGQEVILRCVPISNHLYFYWYRQILGQKVEFLVSFYNNEISEKSEIFDDQFSVERPDGSNFTLKIRSTKLEDSAMYFCASSAQGANYGYTFGSGTRLTVV.

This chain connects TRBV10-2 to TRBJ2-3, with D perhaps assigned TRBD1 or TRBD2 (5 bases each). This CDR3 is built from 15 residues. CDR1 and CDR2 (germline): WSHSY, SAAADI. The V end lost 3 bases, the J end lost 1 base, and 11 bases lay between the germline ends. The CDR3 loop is CASSDEGPGTDTQYF. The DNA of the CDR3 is TGCGCCAGCAGTGACGAGGGGCCGGGCACAGATACGCAGTATTTT.

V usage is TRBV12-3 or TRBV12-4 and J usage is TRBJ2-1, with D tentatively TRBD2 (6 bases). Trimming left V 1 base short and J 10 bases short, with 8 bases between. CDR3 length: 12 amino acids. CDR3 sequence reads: CASSLESGEQFF. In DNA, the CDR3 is TGTGCCAGCAGTTTAGAGAGCGGGGAGCAGTTCTTC.

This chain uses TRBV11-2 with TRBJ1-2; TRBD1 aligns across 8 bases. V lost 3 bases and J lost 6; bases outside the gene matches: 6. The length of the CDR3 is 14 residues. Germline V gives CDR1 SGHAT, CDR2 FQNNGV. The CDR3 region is CASSFRGRKDGYTF. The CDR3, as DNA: TGTGCCAGCAGCTTCAGGGGGCGTAAAGATGGCTACACCTTC.

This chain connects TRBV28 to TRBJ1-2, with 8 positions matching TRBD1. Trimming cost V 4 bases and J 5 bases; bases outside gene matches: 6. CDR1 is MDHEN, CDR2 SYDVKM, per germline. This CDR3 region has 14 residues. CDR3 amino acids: CASSSQQGVYGYTF. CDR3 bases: TGTGCCAGCAGTTCTCAACAGGGGGTGTATGGCTACACCTTC.

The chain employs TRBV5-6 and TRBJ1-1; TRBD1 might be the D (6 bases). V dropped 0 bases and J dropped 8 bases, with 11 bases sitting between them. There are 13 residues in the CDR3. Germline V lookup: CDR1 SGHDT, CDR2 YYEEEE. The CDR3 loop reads CASSLAGAQEAFF. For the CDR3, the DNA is TGTGCCAGCAGCTTGGCAGGGGCCCAAGAAGCTTTCTTT.

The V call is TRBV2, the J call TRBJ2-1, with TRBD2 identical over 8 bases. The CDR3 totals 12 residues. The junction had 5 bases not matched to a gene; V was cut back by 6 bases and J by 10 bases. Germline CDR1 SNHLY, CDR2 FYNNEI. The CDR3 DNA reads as TGTGCCAGCAGCGGACTAGCCCAAGAGCAGTTCTTC. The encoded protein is CASSGLAQEQFF. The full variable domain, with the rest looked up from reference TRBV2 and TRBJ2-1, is EPEVTQTPSHQVTQMGQEVILRCVPISNHLYFYWYRQILGQKVEFLVSFYNNEISEKSEIFDDQFSVERPDGSNFTLKIRSTKLEDSAMYFCASSGLAQEQFFGPGTRLTVL.

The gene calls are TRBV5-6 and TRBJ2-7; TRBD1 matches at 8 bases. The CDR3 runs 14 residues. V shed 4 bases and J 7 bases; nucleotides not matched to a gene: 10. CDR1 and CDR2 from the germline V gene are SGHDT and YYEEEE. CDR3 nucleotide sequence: TGTGCCAGCAGCCCAAGCAGGGGGCTTTGGGAGCAGTACTTC. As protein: CASSPSRGLWEQYF.

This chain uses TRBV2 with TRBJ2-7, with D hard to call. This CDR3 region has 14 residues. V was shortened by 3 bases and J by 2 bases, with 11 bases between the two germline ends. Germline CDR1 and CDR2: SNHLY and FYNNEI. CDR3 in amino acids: CASSERQVTYEQYF. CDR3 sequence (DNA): TGTGCCAGCAGTGAGCGTCAGGTGACCTACGAGCAGTACTTC.

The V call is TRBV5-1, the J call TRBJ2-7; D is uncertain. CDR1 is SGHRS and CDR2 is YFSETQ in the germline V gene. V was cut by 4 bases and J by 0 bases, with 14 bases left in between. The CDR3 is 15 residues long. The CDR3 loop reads CASSTLRVNSYEQYF. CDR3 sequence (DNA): TGCGCCAGCAGCACCTTAAGGGTGAACTCCTACGAGCAGTACTTC.

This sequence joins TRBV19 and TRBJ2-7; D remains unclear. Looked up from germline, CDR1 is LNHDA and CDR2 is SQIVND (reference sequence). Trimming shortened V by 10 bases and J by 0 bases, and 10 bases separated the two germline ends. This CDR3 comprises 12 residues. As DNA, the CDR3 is TGTGCCACCCCCCCTTCCTCCTACGAGCAGTACTTC. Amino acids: CATPPSSYEQYF.

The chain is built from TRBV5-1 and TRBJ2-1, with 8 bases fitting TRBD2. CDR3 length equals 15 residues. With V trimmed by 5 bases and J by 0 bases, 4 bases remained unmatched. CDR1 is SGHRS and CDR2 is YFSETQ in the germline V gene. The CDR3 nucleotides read TGCGCCAGCAGGTTCAGCGGGAGCTCCTACAATGAGCAGTTCTTC. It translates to CASRFSGSSYNEQFF.

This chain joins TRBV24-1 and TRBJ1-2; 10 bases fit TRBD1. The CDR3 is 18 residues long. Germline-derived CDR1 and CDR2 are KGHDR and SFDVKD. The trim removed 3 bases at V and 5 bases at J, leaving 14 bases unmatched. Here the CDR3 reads CATSDPSGGDRGPYGYTF. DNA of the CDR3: TGTGCCACCAGTGATCCCTCGGGTGGGGACAGGGGACCTTATGGCTACACCTTC.

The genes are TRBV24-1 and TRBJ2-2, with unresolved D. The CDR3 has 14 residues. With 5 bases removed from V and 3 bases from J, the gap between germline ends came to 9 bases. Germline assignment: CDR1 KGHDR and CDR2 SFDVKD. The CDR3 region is CATSGRADTGELFF. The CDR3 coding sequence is TGTGCCACCAGTGGACGGGCGGACACCGGGGAGCTGTTTTTT.

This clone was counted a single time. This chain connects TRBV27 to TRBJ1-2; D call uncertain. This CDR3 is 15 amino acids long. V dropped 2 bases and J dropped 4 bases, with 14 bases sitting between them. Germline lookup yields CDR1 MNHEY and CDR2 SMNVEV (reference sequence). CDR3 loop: CASSLLGRAVYGYTF. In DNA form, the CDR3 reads TGTGCCAGCAGTTTACTGGGCCGGGCAGTCTATGGCTACACCTTC.

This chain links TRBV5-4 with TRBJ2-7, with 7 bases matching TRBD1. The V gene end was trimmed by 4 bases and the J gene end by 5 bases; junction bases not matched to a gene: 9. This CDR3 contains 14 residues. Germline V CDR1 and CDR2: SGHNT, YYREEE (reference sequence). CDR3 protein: CASSTQGPLDEQYF. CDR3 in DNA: TGTGCCAGCAGCACACAGGGGCCGCTAGACGAGCAGTACTTC.

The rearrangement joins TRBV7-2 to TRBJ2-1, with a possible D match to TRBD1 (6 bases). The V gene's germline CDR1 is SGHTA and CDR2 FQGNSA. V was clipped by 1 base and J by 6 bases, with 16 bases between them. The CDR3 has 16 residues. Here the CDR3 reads CASSLGSTGYGNEQFF. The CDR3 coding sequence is TGTGCCAGCAGCTTAGGGTCTACAGGGTATGGCAATGAGCAGTTCTTC.

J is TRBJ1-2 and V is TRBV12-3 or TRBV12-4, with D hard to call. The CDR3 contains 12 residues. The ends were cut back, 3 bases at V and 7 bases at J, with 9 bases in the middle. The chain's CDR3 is CASSFEGRGYTF. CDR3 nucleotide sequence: TGTGCCAGCAGTTTTGAAGGGCGTGGCTACACCTTC.

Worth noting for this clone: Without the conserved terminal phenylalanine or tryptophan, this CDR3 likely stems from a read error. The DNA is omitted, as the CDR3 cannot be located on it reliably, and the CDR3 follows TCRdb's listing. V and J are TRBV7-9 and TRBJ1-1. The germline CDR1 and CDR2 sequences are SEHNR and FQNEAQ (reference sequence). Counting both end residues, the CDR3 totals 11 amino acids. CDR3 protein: CASSLDDRTEY.